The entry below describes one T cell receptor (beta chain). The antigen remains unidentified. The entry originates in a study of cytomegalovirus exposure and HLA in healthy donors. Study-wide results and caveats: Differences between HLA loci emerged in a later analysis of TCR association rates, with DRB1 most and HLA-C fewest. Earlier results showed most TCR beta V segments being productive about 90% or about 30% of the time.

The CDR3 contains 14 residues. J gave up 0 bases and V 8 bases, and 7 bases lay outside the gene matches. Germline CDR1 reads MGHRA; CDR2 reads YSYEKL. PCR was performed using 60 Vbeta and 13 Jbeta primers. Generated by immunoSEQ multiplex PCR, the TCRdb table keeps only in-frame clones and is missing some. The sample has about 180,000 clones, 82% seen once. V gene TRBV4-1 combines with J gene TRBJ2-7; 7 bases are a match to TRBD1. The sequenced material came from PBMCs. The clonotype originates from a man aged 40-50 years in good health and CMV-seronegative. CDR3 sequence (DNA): TGCGCCAGCCGACGGGACAGAGGCTCCTACGAGCAGTACTTC. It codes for CASRRDRGSYEQYF.